Below, 2 T cell receptor beta chains from the same sample are listed, as sequenced in a study of blood T cell repertoires in COVID-19. Sequencing used immunoSEQ multiplex PCR; TCRdb keeps in-frame clones, though not all of them. This sample has about 170,000 clones, with approximately 90% found just once. Source material: PBMCs or T cells enriched from blood (not recorded which). These receptors were obtained from a young woman who had recovered from COVID-19.

This rearrangement joins TRBV5-1 to TRBJ2-5; 8 positions match TRBD2. Germline V lookup: CDR1 SGHRS, CDR2 YFSETQ. Trimming at V came to 4 bases and at J to 4 bases, leaving 9 bases not matched to a gene. The length of the CDR3 is 15 residues. CDR3 protein: CASSKGLDEGETQYF. In nucleotides, the CDR3 is TGCGCCAGCAGCAAGGGACTAGATGAAGGAGAGACCCAGTACTTC.

The chain has TRBV5-4 and TRBJ2-1, with 10 positions matching TRBD2. Germline assignment: CDR1 SGHNT and CDR2 YYREEE (reference sequence). After removal of 4 bases from V and 0 bases from J, the junction contained 1 base not matched to a gene. CDR3 length: 15 residues. The DNA for the CDR3 is TGTGCCAGCAGCCCTAGCGGGAGCTCCTACAATGAGCAGTTCTTC. Its translation: CASSPSGSSYNEQFF.